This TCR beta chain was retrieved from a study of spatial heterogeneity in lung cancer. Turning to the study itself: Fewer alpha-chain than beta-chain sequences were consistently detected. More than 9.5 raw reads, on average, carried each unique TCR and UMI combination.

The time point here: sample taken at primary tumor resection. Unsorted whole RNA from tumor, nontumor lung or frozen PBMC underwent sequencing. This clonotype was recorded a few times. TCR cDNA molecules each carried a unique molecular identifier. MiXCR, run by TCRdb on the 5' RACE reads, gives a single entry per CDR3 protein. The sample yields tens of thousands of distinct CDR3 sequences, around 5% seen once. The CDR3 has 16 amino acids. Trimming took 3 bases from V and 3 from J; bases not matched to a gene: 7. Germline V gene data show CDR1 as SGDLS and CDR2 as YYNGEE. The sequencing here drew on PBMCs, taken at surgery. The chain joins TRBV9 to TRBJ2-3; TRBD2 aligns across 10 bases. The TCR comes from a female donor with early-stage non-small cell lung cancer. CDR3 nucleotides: TGTGCCAGCAGCGCCCGCAGCGGGGGGGCTACAGATACGCAGTATTTT. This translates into CASSARSGGATDTQYF. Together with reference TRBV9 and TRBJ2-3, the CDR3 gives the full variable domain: DSGVTQTPKHLITATGQRVTLRCSPRSGDLSVYWYQQSLDQGLQFLIQYYNGEERAKGNILERFSAQQFPDLHSELNLSSLELGDSALYFCASSARSGGATDTQYFGPGTRLTVL.